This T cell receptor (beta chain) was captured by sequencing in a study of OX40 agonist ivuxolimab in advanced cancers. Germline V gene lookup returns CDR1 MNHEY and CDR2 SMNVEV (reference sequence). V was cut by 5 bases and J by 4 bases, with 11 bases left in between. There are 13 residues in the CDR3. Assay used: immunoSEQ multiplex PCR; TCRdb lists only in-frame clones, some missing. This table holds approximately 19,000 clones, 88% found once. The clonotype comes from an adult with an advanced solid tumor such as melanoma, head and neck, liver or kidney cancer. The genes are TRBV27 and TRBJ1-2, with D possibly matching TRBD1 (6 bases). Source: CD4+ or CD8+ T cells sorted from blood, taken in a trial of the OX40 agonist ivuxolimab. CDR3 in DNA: TGTGCCAGCAGTGGAACAGGGATCTATGGCTACACCTTC. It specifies CASSGTGIYGYTF.